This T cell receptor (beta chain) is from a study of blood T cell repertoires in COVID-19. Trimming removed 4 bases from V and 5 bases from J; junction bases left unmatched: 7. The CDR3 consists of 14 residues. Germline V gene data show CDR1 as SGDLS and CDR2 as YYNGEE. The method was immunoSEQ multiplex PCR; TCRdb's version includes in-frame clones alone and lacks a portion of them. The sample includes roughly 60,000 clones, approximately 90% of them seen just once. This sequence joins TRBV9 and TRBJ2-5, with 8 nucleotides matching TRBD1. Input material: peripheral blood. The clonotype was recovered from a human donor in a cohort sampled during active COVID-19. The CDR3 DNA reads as TGTGCCAGCAGCATCCAGGGGGCTAGCGAGACCCAGTACTTC. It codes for CASSIQGASETQYF.